This TCR beta chain was documented in a study of cytomegalovirus exposure and HLA in healthy donors. Study-wide background: Researchers previously reported finding fewer than 120 million unique TCR beta sequences from about 200 million T cells. A data release that came early held 80 million to 95 million unique TCRs from HLA-typed donors.

PCR primers comprised 60 Vbeta and 13 Jbeta primers. Measured with immunoSEQ multiplex PCR; TCRdb has only the in-frame clones, and not every one. The table shows approximately 90,000 clones, with roughly three quarters occurring only once. J was trimmed by 3 bases and V by 10 bases; bases with no gene match: 4. Germline values: CDR1 LNHDA, CDR2 SQIVND (reference sequence). The CDR3 is made up of 14 amino acids. The study, taken as a whole, reports: The authors listed some 160 TCR beta chains as cytomegalovirus-associated. Fewer N-insertions than the roughly 700-donor mean were reportedly shown by an Asian-associated ancestry cluster in a later analysis.

As concerns this clone: What it binds is unknown.

Sequenced material: PBMCs. This sequence originates from a man aged 25-45 years in good health and CMV-seronegative. The rearrangement links TRBV19 to TRBJ1-5, with 12 bases fitting TRBD1. The CDR3 DNA reads TGTGCCACAGGGACAGGGGGCTTCAATCAGCCCCAGCATTTT. It translates to CATGTGGFNQPQHF.